The sequence of this TCR beta chain was determined in a study of CD8 T cells in Susac syndrome. About the research overall: Clinical remission applied to roughly 8 sequenced Susac syndrome patients, and six had active disease. Blood was drawn from patients with Susac syndrome. At that point, they were therapy-naive, on corticosteroids, or on intravenous immunoglobulin alone.

Study results and limitations: The CD4+ T cell repertoires in Susac syndrome were not clonally expanded.

Notes on this clonotype: Its target is not known.

The CDR3 covers 13 residues. The V gene lost 8 bases and the J gene lost 4 bases, with 17 bases spanning the gap. Germline lookup yields CDR1 GTSNPN and CDR2 SVGIG (reference sequence). RNA was extracted with the RNeasy kit, and a quantity of roughly 0.5 to 1 ug was reverse transcribed using random hexamers. Multiplex PCR with immunoSEQ amplified the TCR beta CDR3 across 54 Vbeta and 13 Jbeta. TCRdb itself ran the immunoSEQ multiplex PCR reads through MiXCR, one entry per CDR3 protein. There are about 190,000 distinct CDR3 sequences in the sample; roughly 95% occur only once, and around 0.1% lies in the top ten.

Sequencing used CD4+ T cells from PBMCs. This clonotype was sampled from a human donor with Susac syndrome. The chain joins TRBV30 to TRBJ1-1; D remains unclear. This CDR3 is CAHTVQASTEAFF. DNA of the CDR3: TGTGCCCACACCGTTCAGGCGTCCACTGAAGCTTTCTTT.